A selection of T cell receptor beta chains follows, all from one sample in a study of technical replicates of blood from a few donors. Profiled with immunoSEQ multiplex PCR; TCRdb holds only in-frame clones, not every one. The data show 45,000 to 60,000 clones, about 93% seen once. Specimen: PBMCs. These TCRs come from a human donor in good health. Some clones in this sample may be carry-over from other donors' samples. The CDR3 runs from the conserved cysteine through the conserved F or W. The D gene is left open where the match is weak. Clone size is given for some rows only: seen once, a few or many times, or a class if the clone is expanded.

d_call,v_call,cdr3_length,clone_size,j_call,cdr3_aa,cdr3_nt
-,TRBV30,13,-,TRBJ1-2,CAWNRGNLGGYTF,TGTGCCTGGAATCGCGGGAACCTGGGTGGCTACACCTTC
-,TRBV13,15,once,TRBJ2-7,CASSLEGGGSYEQYF,TGTGCCAGCAGCTTAGAAGGAGGAGGTTCCTACGAGCAGTACTTC
-,TRBV5-6,13,few,TRBJ2-4,CASSLAGEDIQYF,TGTGCCAGCAGCTTGGCCGGGGAAGACATTCAGTACTTC
-,TRBV29-1,14,-,TRBJ2-2,CSVDGGLNTGELFF,TGCAGCGTTGATGGGGGCCTAAACACCGGGGAGCTGTTTTTT
TRBD1,TRBV29-1,12,-,TRBJ1-1,CSGLTGYTEAFF,TGCAGTGGCCTGACAGGGTATACTGAAGCTTTCTTT
-,TRBV10-3,12,-,TRBJ1-2,CAISDVNYGYTF,TGTGCCATCAGTGACGTAAACTATGGCTACACCTTC
TRBD2,TRBV29-1,12,-,TRBJ2-7,CAGGEGGYEQYF,TGCGCGGGGGGCGAGGGGGGCTACGAGCAGTACTTC
-,TRBV7-8,13,-,TRBJ1-1,CASSLDGDTEAFF,TGTGCCAGCAGCCTCGACGGGGACACTGAAGCTTTCTTT
-,TRBV4-3,16,once,TRBJ2-1,CASSQYGGTLYNEQFF,TGCGCCAGCAGCCAATATGGCGGGACCCTTTACAATGAGCAGTTCTTC
-,TRBV6-1,15,-,TRBJ1-6,CASSVPQGPNSPLHF,TGTGCCAGCAGCGTACCCCAGGGTCCTAATTCACCCCTCCACTTT
TRBD1,TRBV5-4,16,-,TRBJ1-2,CASSLGSDRVTHGYTF,TGTGCCAGCAGCTTGGGGAGCGACAGGGTCACCCATGGCTACACCTTC
-,TRBV29-1,13,-,TRBJ1-5,CSVAGGSNQPQHF,TGCAGCGTTGCAGGTGGCAGCAATCAGCCCCAGCATTTT
TRBD1,TRBV7-8,13,-,TRBJ2-7,CASSQGGGPEQYF,TGTGCCAGCAGCCAAGGGGGCGGGCCCGAGCAGTACTTC
TRBD1,TRBV18,13,once,TRBJ2-7,CASSPRTGDEQYF,TGTGCCAGCTCCCCCCGGACAGGAGACGAGCAGTACTTC
-,TRBV29-1,11,-,TRBJ2-3,CSADYADTQYF,TGCAGCGCTGACTATGCAGATACGCAGTATTTT
TRBD1,TRBV19,14,-,TRBJ2-7,CASSFDRASYEQYF,TGTGCCAGTAGTTTCGACAGGGCCAGCTACGAGCAGTACTTC
TRBD1,TRBV2,14,-,TRBJ1-1,CASRGGQVRSQAFF,TGTGCCAGCAGGGGTGGACAGGTGCGTAGTCAAGCTTTCTTT
-,TRBV27,17,-,TRBJ2-1,CASSFLGAGISYNEQFF,TGTGCCAGCAGTTTCCTGGGGGCGGGTATCTCCTACAATGAGCAGTTCTTC
TRBD2,TRBV7-9,14,-,TRBJ2-7,CASSFSGTSNEQYF,TGTGCCAGCAGCTTCTCCGGGACTAGCAACGAGCAGTACTTC
-,TRBV29-1,12,-,TRBJ1-2,CSVEVGGKGYTF,TGCAGCGTTGAAGTTGGGGGCAAGGGCTACACCTTC
-,TRBV9,13,-,TRBJ2-3,CASSVGGQDTQYF,TGTGCCAGCAGCGTAGGGGGGCAAGATACGCAGTATTTT
-,TRBV30,12,-,TRBJ2-1,CAWSVSRSEQFF,TGTGCCTGGAGTGTTTCGCGGAGTGAGCAGTTCTTC
TRBD1,TRBV7-2,17,-,TRBJ2-7,CASSLVGTGNNSYEQYF,TGTGCCAGCAGCTTAGTAGGGACAGGAAATAACTCCTACGAGCAGTACTTC
TRBD1,TRBV5-1,14,-,TRBJ1-5,CASSLFPGGQPQHF,TGCGCCAGCAGCTTGTTTCCAGGGGGGCAGCCCCAGCATTTT
TRBD1,TRBV30,15,-,TRBJ1-2,CAWRRRDRENYGYTF,TGTGCCTGGAGACGGCGGGACAGGGAAAACTATGGCTACACCTTC
-,TRBV7-3,13,once,TRBJ2-3,CASSPQGPDTQYF,TGTGCCAGCAGCCCCCAGGGGCCAGATACGCAGTATTTT
-,TRBV10-1,14,-,TRBJ2-5,CASSELASEETQYF,TGCGCCAGCAGTGAGTTGGCCTCCGAAGAGACCCAGTACTTC
-,TRBV7-9,13,-,TRBJ2-7,CASSLSNRYEQYF,TGTGCCAGCAGCTTATCCAATCGGTACGAGCAGTACTTC
TRBD1,TRBV4-1,14,-,TRBJ2-7,CASSQGTGIYEQYF,TGCGCCAGCAGCCAAGGGACAGGGATCTACGAGCAGTACTTC
-,TRBV6-5,14,-,TRBJ2-3,CASSSGTRTDTQYF,TGTGCCAGCAGTTCGGGGACTCGCACAGATACGCAGTATTTT
-,TRBV7-8,14,once,TRBJ1-2,CASSLGDYDYGYTF,TGTGCCAGCAGCTTAGGGGACTACGACTATGGCTACACCTTC
TRBD1,TRBV6-5,15,-,TRBJ1-1,CASTRKGAANTEAFF,TGTGCCAGCACCAGAAAGGGGGCAGCGAACACTGAAGCTTTCTTT
TRBD1,TRBV10-3,18,-,TRBJ2-6,CAISLTGTGGDGANVLTF,TGTGCCATCAGCTTGACCGGGACAGGGGGAGATGGGGCCAACGTCCTGACTTTC
-,TRBV7-9,13,-,TRBJ1-2,CASSFGSNLGYTF,TGTGCCAGCAGCTTCGGGAGCAACCTTGGCTACACCTTC
-,TRBV6-5,13,-,TRBJ1-1,CASRTRGGTEAFF,TGTGCCAGCAGGACACGCGGGGGAACTGAAGCTTTCTTT
-,TRBV6-4,14,-,TRBJ2-3,CASSATGGSDTQYF,TGTGCCAGCAGTGCGACCGGGGGTAGTGATACGCAGTATTTT
-,TRBV29-1,13,once,TRBJ1-2,CSVDPGTTNGYTF,TGCAGCGTTGATCCCGGGACAACTAATGGCTACACCTTC
-,TRBV27,14,-,TRBJ1-6,CASSLSGSNSPLHF,TGTGCCAGCAGTTTATCGGGCAGTAATTCACCCCTCCACTTT
-,TRBV30,12,-,TRBJ2-3,CAWSRVLGTQYF,TGTGCCTGGAGTCGGGTGTTGGGTACGCAGTATTTT
TRBD2,TRBV7-2,15,-,TRBJ2-1,CASSILAGTYNEQFF,TGTGCCAGCAGCATACTAGCGGGGACCTACAATGAGCAGTTCTTC
-,TRBV30,14,-,TRBJ1-6,CAWSWQGGNSPLHF,TGTGCCTGGAGTTGGCAGGGAGGTAATTCACCCCTCCACTTT
-,TRBV29-1,13,-,TRBJ1-2,CSVKYPAAISYTF,TGCAGCGTTAAGTATCCGGCGGCTATTAGCTACACCTTC
TRBD1,TRBV5-1,14,once,TRBJ2-3,CASRPGQDTDTQYF,TGCGCCAGCAGACCGGGACAGGACACAGATACGCAGTATTTT